The 14 T cell receptor beta chains below all came from one sample that was sequenced in a study of blood T cells in healthy people across ages. Next came a second PCR, run for about 6 to 12 cycles, which used a sample-barcoded 5' primer along with a J-beta primer mix. TCRdb passed the 5' RACE reads through MiXCR, listing each CDR3 protein once. The sample holds about 900,000 distinct CDR3 sequences, around 68% seen once. Source material: blood. These receptors were obtained from a man younger than 40 in good health.

Written as DNA, the CDR3 is TGTGCCAGCAGTTACGGAACTTGCGGGAACACAGATACGCAGTATTTT. Translated: CASSYGTCGNTDTQYF. The chain carries TRBV6-2 or TRBV6-3 and TRBJ2-3, with a weak D call TRBD2 (6 bases). With 2 bases removed from V and 2 bases from J, the gap between germline ends came to 14 bases. The CDR3 totals 16 residues. From germline, CDR1 is MNHEY and CDR2 SVGEGT.

In this sample, this clonotype turned up a few times. This chain joins TRBV25-1 and TRBJ2-1, with D tentatively TRBD1 or TRBD2 (5 bases each). Germline V gene lookup returns CDR1 MGHDK and CDR2 SYGVNS. V gave up 4 bases and J gave up 0 bases, with 10 bases separating them. The CDR3 spans 15 residues. The CDR3 DNA reads TGTGCCAGCAGTGGGGGACGGAGCTCCTACAATGAGCAGTTCTTC. Translation: CASSGGRSSYNEQFF.

The rearrangement links TRBV7-6 to TRBJ2-5; 9 nucleotides agree with TRBD1. There are 17 residues in the CDR3. Trimming cost V 4 bases and J 5 bases; bases outside gene matches: 14. Germline lookup yields CDR1 SGHVS and CDR2 FNYEAQ. Here the CDR3 DNA reads TGTGCCAGCAGCTCGGGACAGGGTGAACTAGGGGGCGAGACCCAGTACTTC. It codes for CASSSGQGELGGETQYF. Complete variable domain (other parts from reference TRBV7-6 and TRBJ2-5): GAGVSQSPRYKVTKRGQDVALRCDPISGHVSLYWYRQALGQGPEFLTYFNYEAQQDKSGLPNDRFSAERPEGSISTLTIQRTEQRDSAMYRCASSSGQGELGGETQYFGPGTRLLVL.

About this clonotype itself: An end of the junction differs from the germline gene, which may be a read error. The chain couples TRBV27 to TRBJ1-2, with D possibly being TRBD1 (6 bases). Per germline, CDR1 MNHEY and CDR2 SMNVEV (reference sequence). The CDR3 has 13 amino acids. The CDR3 reads CASSFRGNDGYTF. The DNA for the CDR3 is TGTGCCAGCAGTTTCAGGGGTAACGATGGCTACACCTTC.

The V call is TRBV7-9, the J call TRBJ2-1; 8 bases are shared with TRBD1. Trimming at V came to 4 bases and at J to 1 base, leaving 9 bases not matched to a gene. The CDR3 sequence is 17 residues long. The germline gives CDR1 SEHNR, CDR2 FQNEAQ (reference sequence). CDR3 in DNA: TGTGCCAGCAGCTGGGGGCCCACAGGGGGGTCCTACAATGAGCAGTTCTTC. Translated: CASSWGPTGGSYNEQFF.

The V call is TRBV5-6, the J call TRBJ2-5; D remains unclear. V gave up 2 bases and J gave up 11 bases, with 19 bases separating them. This CDR3 region has 14 residues. CDR1 is SGHDT, CDR2 YYEEEE, per germline. The CDR3 loop is CASSFMGSLGEQYF. CDR3 in DNA: TGTGCCAGCAGCTTCATGGGGTCGCTGGGTGAGCAGTACTTC.

This clonotype was detected only a few times. CDR3 nucleotide sequence: TGTGCCAGCAGACCCCTGTGGCAGGGTCGCTCCTACGAGCAGTACTTC. Translated: CASRPLWQGRSYEQYF. V usage is TRBV28 and J usage is TRBJ2-7; D might be TRBD1 (5 bases). The length of the CDR3 is 16 residues. Germline CDR1 is MDHEN and CDR2 is SYDVKM. V lost 6 bases and J lost 0, with 18 bases in between.

The CDR3 here is CASSFPGATQYF. CDR3 nucleotides: TGTGCCAGCAGCTTTCCGGGGGCGACGCAGTATTTT. The chain carries TRBV7-2 and TRBJ2-3, with D perhaps being TRBD1 or TRBD2 (6 bases each). The CDR3 covers 12 residues. Per germline, CDR1 SGHTA and CDR2 FQGNSA. The V and J ends lost 3 bases and 9 bases respectively, with 10 bases between them.

The genes are TRBV29-1 and TRBJ2-1, with 7 bases lining up with TRBD2. With the DNA end fitting TRBJ2-7 better, the J assignment may be wrong. Germline CDR1 is SQVTM and CDR2 is ANQGSEA. The CDR3 is 15 amino acids. CDR3 sequence (DNA): TGCAGCGTTGAAGATCCCGGGACTATCTACAATGAGCAGTACTTC. It encodes CSVEDPGTIYNEQYF.

Comments on this clonotype: An end of the junction does not agree with germline; a read error may underlie this. The V call is TRBV7-9, the J call TRBJ2-7; 7 nucleotides agree with TRBD1. The CDR3 has 15 residues. The germline gives CDR1 SEHNR, CDR2 FQNEAQ (reference sequence). The CDR3 reads CANSPRTGWRDEQYF. The CDR3 DNA sequence: TGTGCCAACAGCCCACGGACAGGTTGGAGAGACGAGCAGTACTTC.

The chain has TRBV7-9 and TRBJ2-4; 7 nucleotides agree with TRBD1. From germline, CDR1 is SEHNR and CDR2 FQNEAQ (reference sequence). J gave up 2 bases and V 5 bases, and 9 bases lay outside the gene matches. The CDR3 loop spans 16 amino acids. The CDR3 spells CASSLDRAVTKNIQYF. The CDR3 bases are TGTGCCAGCAGCCTCGACAGGGCGGTGACCAAAAACATTCAGTACTTC. Filled out from reference TRBV7-9 and TRBJ2-4, the complete variable domain reads DTGVSQNPRHKITKRGQNVTFRCDPISEHNRLYWYRQTLGQGPEFLTYFQNEAQLEKSRLLSDRFSAERPKGSFSTLEIQRTEQGDSAMYLCASSLDRAVTKNIQYFGAGTRLSVL.

This clonotype came up a few times. This rearrangement joins TRBV29-1 to TRBJ2-1; no clear D. Deletions cut 5 bases from V and 3 bases from J, with 14 bases between. There are 14 residues in the CDR3. CDR1 is SQVTM and CDR2 is ANQGSEA in the germline V gene. The CDR3 region has the DNA TGCAGCGTTCCGAACCAACATAACTACAATGAGCAGTTCTTC. Translating gives CSVPNQHNYNEQFF.

V and J are TRBV4-3 and TRBJ2-7, with 11 bases matching TRBD1. The CDR3 spans 16 residues. J lost 6 bases, V lost 1 base, and 8 bases had no gene match. Germline lookup yields CDR1 LGHNA and CDR2 YSLEER. The CDR3 region has the DNA TGCGCCAGCAGCCAAGGGAGGGACAGGGGGTACGGCGAGCAGTACTTC. The encoded protein is CASSQGRDRGYGEQYF.

V is TRBV5-1 and J is TRBJ2-5, with 10 bases fitting TRBD2. The CDR3 consists of 18 residues. CDR1 and CDR2 from the germline V gene are SGHRS and YFSETQ. Germline trimming cut 3 bases from V and 3 bases from J; bases unmatched to any gene: 14. This CDR3 is CASSSGTSEGRGEETQYF. The CDR3 nucleotides read TGCGCCAGCAGCTCGGGGACTAGCGAGGGCCGTGGAGAAGAGACCCAGTACTTC.